This T cell receptor (beta chain) was captured in a study of cytotoxic CD8 clonotypes in ibrutinib-treated CLL. The study's findings and limits: Among the clonotypes, public ones were uncommon and contracted or held stable on treatment.

Generated by immunoSEQ multiplex PCR, the TCRdb table keeps only in-frame clones and is missing some. The sample carries about 130,000 clones, 75% to 90% recorded once. Genomic DNA (about 2 micrograms) was obtained from cryopreserved PBMCs for construction of TCR beta libraries. A word on this clone: The antigen is undetermined.

Material: PBMCs, obtained after 24 months of ibrutinib treatment. The TCR was taken from a human donor with chronic lymphocytic leukemia.

The CDR3 region is CATSPGQIYGYTF. As DNA, the CDR3 is TGTGCCACTTCGCCGGGACAAATCTATGGCTACACCTTC. The rearrangement joins TRBV28 to TRBJ1-2; TRBD1 might be the D (6 bases). The germline V and J ends were trimmed by 10 bases and 4 bases, with 16 bases remaining between them. The CDR3 is 13 amino acids. Germline-derived CDR1 and CDR2 are MDHEN and SYDVKM.